This T cell receptor (beta chain) derives from a study of shared clonotypes between healthy human individuals. Only one count was recorded for this clone. Its antigen is unknown. Assay used: immunoSEQ multiplex PCR; TCRdb lists only in-frame clones, some missing. The table records 780,000 or so clones, just under 75% of them present only once. V trimming: 6 bases; J trimming: 8 bases; junction bases outside the gene matches: 9. Germline V gives CDR1 SNHLY, CDR2 FYNNEI. The length of the CDR3 is 14 residues. Whole-study results and caveats: Estimated clonotype richness was generally higher in naive than memory subsets. The diversity represented, both genetic and in exposure history, was limited by few donors.

This TCR derives from a woman in her thirties in good health. What was sequenced was memory CD4+ T cells sorted from blood. Regarding subset: CD45RA-negative fraction. The rearrangement joins TRBV2 to TRBJ2-1; 8 nucleotides match TRBD1. CDR3 sequence: CASSRQGRADEQFF. In DNA, the CDR3 is TGTGCCAGCAGCAGACAGGGGCGGGCAGATGAGCAGTTCTTC. The full variable domain, rest sourced from reference TRBV2 and TRBJ2-1, is EPEVTQTPSHQVTQMGQEVILRCVPISNHLYFYWYRQILGQKVEFLVSFYNNEISEKSEIFDDQFSVERPDGSNFTLKIRSTKLEDSAMYFCASSRQGRADEQFFGPGTRLTVL.